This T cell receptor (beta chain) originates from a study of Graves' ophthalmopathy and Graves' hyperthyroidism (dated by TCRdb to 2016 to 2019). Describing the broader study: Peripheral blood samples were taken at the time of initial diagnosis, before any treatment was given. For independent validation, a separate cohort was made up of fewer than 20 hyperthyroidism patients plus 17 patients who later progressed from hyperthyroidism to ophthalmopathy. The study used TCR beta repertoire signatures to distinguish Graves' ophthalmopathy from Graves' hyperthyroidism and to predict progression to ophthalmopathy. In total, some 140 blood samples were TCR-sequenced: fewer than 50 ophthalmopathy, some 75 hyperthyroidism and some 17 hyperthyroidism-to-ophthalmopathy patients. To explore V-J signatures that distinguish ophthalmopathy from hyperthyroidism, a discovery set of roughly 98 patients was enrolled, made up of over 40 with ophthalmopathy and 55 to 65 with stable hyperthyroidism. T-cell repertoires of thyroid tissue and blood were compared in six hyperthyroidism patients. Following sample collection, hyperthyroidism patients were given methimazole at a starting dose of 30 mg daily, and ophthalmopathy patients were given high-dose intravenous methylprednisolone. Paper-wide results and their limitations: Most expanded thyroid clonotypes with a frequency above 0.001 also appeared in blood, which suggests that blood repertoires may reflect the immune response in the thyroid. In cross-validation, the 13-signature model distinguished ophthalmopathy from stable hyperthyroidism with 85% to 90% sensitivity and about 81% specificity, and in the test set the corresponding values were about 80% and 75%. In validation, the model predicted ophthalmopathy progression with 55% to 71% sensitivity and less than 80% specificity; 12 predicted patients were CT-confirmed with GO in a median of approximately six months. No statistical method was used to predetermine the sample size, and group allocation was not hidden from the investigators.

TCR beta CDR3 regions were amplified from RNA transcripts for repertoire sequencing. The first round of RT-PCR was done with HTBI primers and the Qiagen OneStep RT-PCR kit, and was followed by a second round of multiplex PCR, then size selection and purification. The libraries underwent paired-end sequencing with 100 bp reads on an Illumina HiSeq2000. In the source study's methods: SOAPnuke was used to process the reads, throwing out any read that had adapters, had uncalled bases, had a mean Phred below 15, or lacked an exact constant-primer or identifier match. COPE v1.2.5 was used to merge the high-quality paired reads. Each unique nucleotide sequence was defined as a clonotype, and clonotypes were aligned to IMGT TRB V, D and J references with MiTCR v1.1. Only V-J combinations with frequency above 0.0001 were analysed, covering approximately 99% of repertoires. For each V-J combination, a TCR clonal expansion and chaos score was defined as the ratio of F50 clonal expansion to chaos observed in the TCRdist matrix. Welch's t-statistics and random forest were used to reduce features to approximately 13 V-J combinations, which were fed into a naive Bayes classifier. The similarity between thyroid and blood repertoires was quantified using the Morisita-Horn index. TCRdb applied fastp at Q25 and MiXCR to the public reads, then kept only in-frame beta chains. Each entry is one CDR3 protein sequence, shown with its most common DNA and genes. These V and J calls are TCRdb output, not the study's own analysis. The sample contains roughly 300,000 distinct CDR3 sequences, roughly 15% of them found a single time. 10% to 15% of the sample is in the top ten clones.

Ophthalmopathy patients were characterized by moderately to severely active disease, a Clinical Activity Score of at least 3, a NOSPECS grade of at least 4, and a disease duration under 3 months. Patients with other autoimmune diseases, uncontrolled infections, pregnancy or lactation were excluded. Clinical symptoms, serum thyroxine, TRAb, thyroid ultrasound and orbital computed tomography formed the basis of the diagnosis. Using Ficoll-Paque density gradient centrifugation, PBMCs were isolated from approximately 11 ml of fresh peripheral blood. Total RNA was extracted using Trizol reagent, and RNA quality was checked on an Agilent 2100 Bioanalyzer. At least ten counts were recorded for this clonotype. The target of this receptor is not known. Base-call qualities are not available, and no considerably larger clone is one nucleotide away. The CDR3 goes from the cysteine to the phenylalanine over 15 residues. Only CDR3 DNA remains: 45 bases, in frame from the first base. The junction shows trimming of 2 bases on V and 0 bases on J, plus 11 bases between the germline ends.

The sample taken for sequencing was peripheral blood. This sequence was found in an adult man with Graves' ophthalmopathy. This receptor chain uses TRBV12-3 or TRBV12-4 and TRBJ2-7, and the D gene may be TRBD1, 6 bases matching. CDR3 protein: CASSLTQQGSYEQYF. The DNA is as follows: TGTGCCAGCAGTTTAACCCAACAGGGCTCCTACGAGCAGTACTTC.